This passage covers 11 T cell receptor beta chains from one sample sequenced in a study of early T cells in non-severe SARS-CoV-2 infection. Each CDR3 protein gets one entry after TCRdb re-called the 5' RACE reads with MiXCR. The sample includes approximately 66,000 distinct CDR3 sequences, around 12% seen only once; the top ten take over 1%. The source was whole blood, collected at baseline. These receptors came from an adult who was a healthcare worker with PCR-confirmed SARS-CoV-2 infection or an uninfected control (not recorded which). The donor label of this sample is uncertain.

The table lists this clonotype with many counts. V is TRBV24-1 and J is TRBJ2-1; a weak D match, TRBD2 (5 bases). Germline values: CDR1 KGHDR, CDR2 SFDVKD. Trimming removed 1 base from V and 0 bases from J, with 15 bases in between. The CDR3 is made up of 18 amino acids. The CDR3 spells CATSDFVRGNPSYNEQFF. The CDR3 DNA reads TGTGCCACCAGTGATTTTGTTAGAGGGAATCCCTCCTACAATGAGCAGTTCTTC.

The table lists this clonotype with many counts. This chain connects TRBV5-4 to TRBJ2-1, with a tentative D call TRBD1 (6 bases). CDR1 and CDR2 (germline): SGHNT, YYREEE (reference sequence). The CDR3 extends over 16 amino acids. The V and J ends lost 2 bases and 4 bases respectively, with 16 bases between them. The CDR3 sequence: CASSFSATTGYNEQFF. In DNA, the CDR3 is TGTGCCAGCAGCTTTTCCGCAACTACAGGGTACAATGAGCAGTTCTTC.

The chain recombines TRBV7-6 with TRBJ2-1, with 7 bases lining up with TRBD2. The CDR3 runs 13 residues. The trim removed 5 bases at V and 7 bases at J, leaving 5 bases unmatched. Looked up from germline, CDR1 is SGHVS and CDR2 is FNYEAQ. CDR3 nucleotides: TGTGCCAGCAGCCCGGGACTATCAAATGAGCAGTTCTTC. Translating it yields CASSPGLSNEQFF.

This clonotype has a count of ten or more. V is TRBV2 and J is TRBJ2-7; D is undetermined. Trimming stripped 0 bases from V and 3 bases from J, with 21 bases between. CDR3 length equals 18 residues. The germline V gene encodes CDR1 SNHLY and CDR2 FYNNEI. CDR3 sequence (DNA): TGTGCCAGCAGTGAAGCCCGGTCTCGGGCAGCGATCGTCTACGAGCAGTACGTC. It yields the protein CASSEARSRAAIVYEQYV.

The chain employs TRBV20-1 and TRBJ2-3; D may be TRBD2 (6 bases). CDR3 length equals 13 residues. CDR1 and CDR2 from the germline V gene are DFQATT and SNEGSKA (reference sequence). Deletions cut 5 bases from V and 5 bases from J, with 14 bases between. This CDR3 is CSAGTYVGDTQYF. The CDR3 coding sequence is TGCAGTGCTGGGACTTACGTCGGAGATACGCAGTATTTT.

This clonotype was recorded at least ten times. The chain combines TRBV3-1 with TRBJ1-2; D is unclear. This CDR3 is built from 14 residues. V was pared by 4 bases and J by 5 bases, with 14 bases between. Germline CDR1 reads LGHDT; CDR2 reads YNNKEL (reference sequence). CDR3 coding DNA: TGTGCCAGCAGCCGTATTCCGGGAAGGTATGGCTACACCTTC. Protein product: CASSRIPGRYGYTF.

Only a few counts were recorded for this clonotype. The CDR3 here is CARSPFGLAGYEQYV. Here the CDR3 DNA reads TGTGCCAGAAGCCCGTTCGGACTAGCGGGGTACGAGCAGTACGTC. This chain joins TRBV5-3 and TRBJ2-7; TRBD2 agrees at 12 bases. TRBV5-3 is filed as an ORF, its function uncertain. There are 15 residues in the CDR3. With V trimmed by 4 bases and J by 4 bases, 6 bases remained unmatched.

The rearrangement links TRBV15 to TRBJ2-5, with unresolved D. Trimming took off 4 bases at V and 3 bases at J, with 0 bases between the two ends. The germline V gene encodes CDR1 LNHNV and CDR2 YYDKDF (reference sequence). The CDR3 sequence is 10 residues long. The DNA for the CDR3 is TGTGCCACCAGCAAAGAGACCCAGTACTTC. Amino acid sequence: CATSKETQYF.

Ten or more counts support this clonotype. This chain connects TRBV6-2 or TRBV6-3 to TRBJ2-7; TRBD2 matches at 14 bases. Germline CDR1 is MNHEY and CDR2 is SVGEGT. The trim removed 5 bases at V and 2 bases at J, leaving 2 bases unmatched. The CDR3 loop spans 15 amino acids. For the CDR3, the DNA is TGTGCCAGCAGTGGACTAGCGGGGGGTGCCTACGAGCAGTACGTC. Translation: CASSGLAGGAYEQYV.

The rearrangement links TRBV13 to TRBJ2-1; the D gene is possibly TRBD1 (5 bases). V dropped 6 bases and J dropped 6 bases, with 15 bases sitting between them. CDR3 length: 14 amino acids. Germline assignment: CDR1 PRHDT and CDR2 FYEKMQ (reference sequence). CDR3 DNA: TGTGCCAGCAGGCCTAGGGGTGATTTCAATGAGCAGTTCTTC. As protein: CASRPRGDFNEQFF.

Turning to this clonotype: One junction end does not reproduce the germline sequence, and a read error may be involved. The chain employs TRBV3-1 and TRBJ2-2, with 7 bases aligning to TRBD1. Germline V gene data show CDR1 as LGHDT and CDR2 as YNNKEL (reference sequence). This CDR3 has 16 residues. CDR3 region: CASSQGTGSNTGELIF. The CDR3 coding sequence is TGTGCCAGCAGCCAAGGGACAGGCTCGAACACCGGGGAGCTGATTTTT.